The next 16 T cell receptor beta chains were all read from a single sample in a study of lymphopenia after photon versus proton radiotherapy. Assay: immunoSEQ multiplex PCR; the TCRdb copy retains only in-frame clones and omits some. Among 40,000 to 45,000 clones, under 85% were seen once, and the ten largest hold around 25%. The sequencing used peripheral blood, collected from a patient treated with proton-based radiotherapy. Every receptor here comes from a woman in her 70s with pancreatic cancer.

The V call is TRBV5-6, the J call TRBJ2-5, with 8 bases that match TRBD1. The V and J ends lost 4 bases and 3 bases, in that order; junction bases with no gene match: 2. Per germline, CDR1 SGHDT and CDR2 YYEEEE. The CDR3 length is 13 residues. Here the CDR3 reads CASSEQGEETQYF. In nucleotides, the CDR3 is TGTGCCAGCAGCGAACAGGGGGAAGAGACCCAGTACTTC.

The V call is TRBV4-1, the J call TRBJ2-4, with D possibly TRBD2 on 6 matching bases. The CDR3 covers 17 residues. Between the trimmed V and J ends, which lost 3 bases and 7 bases, there was a span of 22 bases. Germline V gene lookup returns CDR1 MGHRA and CDR2 YSYEKL. The CDR3 spells CASSQEVSGRFGNIQYF. Written as DNA, the CDR3 is TGCGCCAGCAGCCAGGAAGTCTCCGGGAGATTCGGGAACATTCAGTACTTC.

About this clone: This sample also contains other DNA sequences that code for the same CDR3. The V gene is TRBV9, the J gene TRBJ2-3; D is unresolved. CDR3 length equals 15 residues. CDR1 is SGDLS, CDR2 YYNGEE, per germline. V was pared by 0 bases and J by 1 base, with 9 bases between. The CDR3 coding sequence is TGTGCCAGCAGCGTAGAGGGCCTCGGCACAGATACGCAGTATTTT. Its translation is CASSVEGLGTDTQYF. Variable domain in full (rest from reference TRBV9 and TRBJ2-3): DSGVTQTPKHLITATGQRVTLRCSPRSGDLSVYWYQQSLDQGLQFLIQYYNGEERAKGNILERFSAQQFPDLHSELNLSSLELGDSALYFCASSVEGLGTDTQYFGPGTRLTVL.

The rearrangement joins TRBV28 to TRBJ2-1; maybe TRBD1 (7 bases). Germline CDR1 and CDR2: MDHEN and SYDVKM. V gave up 6 bases and J gave up 6 bases, with 18 bases separating them. The CDR3 is made up of 15 amino acids. The CDR3 nucleotides are TGTGCCAGCAGAAGACAGGGAGGAGGAGCCAATGAGCAGTTCTTC. This sequence encodes CASRRQGGGANEQFF.

This chain connects TRBV27 to TRBJ1-4; no definite D call. V shed 5 bases and J shed 2 bases, with 12 bases lying between them. The CDR3 spans 15 residues. Germline loops: CDR1 MNHEY, CDR2 SMNVEV (reference sequence). The CDR3 coding sequence is TGTGCCAGCAGTCTATTGACGGGGACTAATGAAAAACTGTTTTTT. As protein: CASSLLTGTNEKLFF.

This clone is categorized as medium-sized (0.01 to 0.1%). The V call is TRBV30, the J call TRBJ2-7, with 11 bases matching TRBD2. Germline trimming cut 8 bases from V and 4 bases from J; bases unmatched to any gene: 7. Germline lookup yields CDR1 GTSNPN and CDR2 SVGIG (reference sequence). This CDR3 region has 13 residues. CDR3 residues: CAGATSGTYEQYF. The CDR3 DNA reads as TGTGCCGGGGCGACTAGCGGGACTTACGAGCAGTACTTC.

The chain is built from TRBV10-3 and TRBJ1-1; D may be TRBD1 (5 bases). The germline V gene encodes CDR1 ENHRY and CDR2 SYGVKD. V was clipped by 0 bases and J by 4 bases, with 9 bases between them. The CDR3 extends over 14 amino acids. The CDR3 DNA is TGTGCCATCAGTGAGTCGACTCAGGGCACTGAAGCTTTCTTT. Protein product: CAISESTQGTEAFF.

The rearrangement joins TRBV7-3 to TRBJ2-3; 7 positions agree with TRBD1. The CDR3 length is 15 residues. Germline V CDR1 and CDR2: SGHTA, FQGTGA. V lost 2 bases and J lost 2; bases outside the gene matches: 4. The chain's CDR3 is CASSLGQAFTDTQYF. CDR3 nucleotides: TGTGCCAGCAGCTTAGGACAGGCCTTCACAGATACGCAGTATTTT.

V gene TRBV11-3 combines with J gene TRBJ2-2; 7 nucleotides agree with TRBD1. Trimming cost V 5 bases and J 1 base; bases outside gene matches: 7. Germline CDR1 and CDR2: SGHNT and YENEEA. The CDR3 runs to 16 residues. The CDR3 DNA sequence: TGTGCCAGCAGCCTTGCCGGGACAGTGAACACCGGGGAGCTGTTTTTT. Translated: CASSLAGTVNTGELFF.

V usage is TRBV6-1 and J usage is TRBJ2-5; D is ambiguous. Trimming pared 11 bases from V and 2 bases from J, leaving 18 bases between. The CDR3 has 14 residues. Germline assignment: CDR1 MNHNS and CDR2 SASEGT. The CDR3 coding sequence is TGTGCCGTGGAGATACCTAGGCCGCAAGAGACCCAGTACTTC. It is translated as CAVEIPRPQETQYF.

The rearrangement joins TRBV9 to TRBJ1-1; possibly TRBD1 for D (5 bases). This CDR3 is built from 16 residues. Germline V gene data show CDR1 as SGDLS and CDR2 as YYNGEE. The V and J ends lost 0 bases and 0 bases respectively, with 12 bases between them. CDR3 sequence reads: CASSVGAGTLNTEAFF. CDR3 DNA sequence: TGTGCCAGCAGCGTAGGAGCCGGGACGTTGAACACTGAAGCTTTCTTT.

This clone appeared once. V gene TRBV27 combines with J gene TRBJ2-1; D perhaps matches TRBD1 (6 bases). The germline V and J ends were trimmed by 8 bases and 0 bases, with 17 bases remaining between them. This CDR3 is 16 amino acids long. Germline CDR1 MNHEY, CDR2 SMNVEV (reference sequence). The CDR3 spells CASAWSDRLSYNEQFF. The DNA of the CDR3 is TGTGCCAGCGCCTGGTCGGACAGACTCTCCTACAATGAGCAGTTCTTC.

The chain is built from TRBV6-1 and TRBJ1-4, with 9 bases fitting TRBD1. V shed 4 bases and J 8 bases; nucleotides not matched to a gene: 8. CDR3 length: 15 residues. CDR1 and CDR2 (germline): MNHNS, SASEGT. CDR3 in DNA: TGTGCCAGCAGTGGGGGACAGGGATTTAGCGAAAAACTGTTTTTT. Translating it yields CASSGGQGFSEKLFF.

This clone was detected once. The DNA for the CDR3 is TGTGCCAGCAGTAGACCGGGGGGCAATCAGCCCCAGCATTTT. It yields the protein CASSRPGGNQPQHF. The chain is built from TRBV28 and TRBJ1-5; D might be TRBD1 (5 bases). V lost 5 bases to trimming and J lost 2 bases, with 10 bases between them. CDR3 length: 14 amino acids. Germline V gene data show CDR1 as MDHEN and CDR2 as SYDVKM. Full variable domain (missing parts from reference TRBV28 and TRBJ1-5): DVKVTQSSRYLVKRTGEKVFLECVQDMDHENMFWYRQDPGLGLRLIYFSYDVKMKEKGDIPEGYSVSREKKERFSLILESASTNQTSMYLCASSRPGGNQPQHFGDGTRLSIL.

The rearrangement uses TRBV19 and TRBJ1-2; D is unclear. CDR1 and CDR2 (germline): LNHDA, SQIVND (reference sequence). The CDR3 runs to 15 residues. V gave up 7 bases and J gave up 5 bases, with 20 bases separating them. The CDR3 protein is CASIQSGTSGYGYTF. CDR3 nucleotide sequence: TGTGCCAGTATTCAATCTGGAACCTCTGGGTATGGCTACACCTTC.

The CDR3 loop is CASQATYEQYF. The CDR3 coding sequence is TGTGCCAGCCAGGCCACATACGAGCAGTACTTC. The V and J genes are TRBV25-1 and TRBJ2-7; D is unresolved. CDR3 length: 11 amino acids. Trimming stripped 8 bases from V and 4 bases from J, with 9 bases between. The germline V gene encodes CDR1 MGHDK and CDR2 SYGVNS.